This record concerns one T cell receptor (beta chain) sequence. The sample originates from a study of blood T cells in healthy people across ages. Combining a sample-barcoded 5' primer with a J-beta primer mix, a second PCR ran for 7 to 11 cycles. Every sample gave at least 2.5 million paired-end reads containing CDR3. TCRdb recomputed calls from the 5' RACE reads with MiXCR, one row per CDR3 protein. The table has roughly 550,000 distinct CDR3 sequences, 24% seen once. V was pared by 5 bases and J by 2 bases, with 15 bases of the junction left unmatched. The CDR3 covers 20 residues. These records were also assigned to another study, of T cells of mothers and their children. As that report states: Microchimeric T cell clones that persisted were not detected.

What was sequenced was blood. This chain joins TRBV12-3 or TRBV12-4 and TRBJ2-6; 10 nucleotides match TRBD1. This receptor was identified in a boy younger than 18 in good health. The CDR3 protein is CASSHGQGVRLRPGANVLTF. The CDR3 DNA reads as TGTGCCAGCAGTCACGGACAGGGGGTAAGGTTGAGGCCTGGGGCCAACGTCCTGACTTTC.